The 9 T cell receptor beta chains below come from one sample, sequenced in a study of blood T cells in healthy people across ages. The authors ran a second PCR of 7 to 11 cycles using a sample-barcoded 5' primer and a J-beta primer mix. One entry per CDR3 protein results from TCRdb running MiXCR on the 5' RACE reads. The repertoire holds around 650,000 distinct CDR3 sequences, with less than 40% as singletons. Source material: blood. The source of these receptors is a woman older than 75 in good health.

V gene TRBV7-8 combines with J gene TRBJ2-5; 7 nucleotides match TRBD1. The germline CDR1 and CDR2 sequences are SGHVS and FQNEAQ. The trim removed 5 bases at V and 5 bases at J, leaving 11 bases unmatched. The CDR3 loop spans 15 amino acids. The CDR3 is CASSAPGQFTETQYF. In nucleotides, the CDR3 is TGTGCCAGCAGCGCCCCGGGACAGTTCACGGAGACCCAGTACTTC.

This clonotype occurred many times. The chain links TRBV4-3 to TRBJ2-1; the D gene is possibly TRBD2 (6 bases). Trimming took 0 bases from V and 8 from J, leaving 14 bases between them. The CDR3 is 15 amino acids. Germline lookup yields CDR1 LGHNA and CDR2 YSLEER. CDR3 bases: TGCGCCAGCAGCCAAGATGCGGGACCCGTCGATGAGCAGTTCTTC. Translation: CASSQDAGPVDEQFF.

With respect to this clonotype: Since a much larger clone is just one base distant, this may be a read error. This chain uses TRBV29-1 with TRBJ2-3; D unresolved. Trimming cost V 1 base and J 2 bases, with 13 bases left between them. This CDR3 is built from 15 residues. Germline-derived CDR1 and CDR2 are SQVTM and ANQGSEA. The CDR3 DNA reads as TGCAGCGTTGAAGGCGGCACACCTAACACAGATACGCAGTATTTT. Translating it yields CSVEGGTPNTDTQYF.

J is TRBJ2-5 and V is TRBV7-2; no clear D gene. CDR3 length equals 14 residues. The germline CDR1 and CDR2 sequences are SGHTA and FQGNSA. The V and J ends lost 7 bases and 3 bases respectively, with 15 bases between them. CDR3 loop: CASTPEAGEETQYF. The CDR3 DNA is TGTGCCAGCACCCCTGAAGCAGGAGAAGAGACCCAGTACTTC.

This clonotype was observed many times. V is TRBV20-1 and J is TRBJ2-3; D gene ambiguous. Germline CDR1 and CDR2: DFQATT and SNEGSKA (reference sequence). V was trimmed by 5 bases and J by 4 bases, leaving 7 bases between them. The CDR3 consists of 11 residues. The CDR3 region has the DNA TGCAGTGCTCCCCTGGCAGATACGCAGTATTTT. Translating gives CSAPLADTQYF.

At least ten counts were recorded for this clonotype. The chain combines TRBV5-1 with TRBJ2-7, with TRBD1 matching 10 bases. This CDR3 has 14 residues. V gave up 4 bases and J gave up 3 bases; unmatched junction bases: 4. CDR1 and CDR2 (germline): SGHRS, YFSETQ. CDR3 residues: CASSGRDRGYEQYF. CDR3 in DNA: TGCGCCAGCAGCGGCCGGGACAGGGGCTACGAGCAGTACTTC.

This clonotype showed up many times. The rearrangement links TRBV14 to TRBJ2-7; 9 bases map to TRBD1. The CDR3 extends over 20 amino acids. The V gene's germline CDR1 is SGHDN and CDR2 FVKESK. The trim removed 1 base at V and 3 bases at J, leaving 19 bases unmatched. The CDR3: CASSQVIPRATGGMSYEQYF. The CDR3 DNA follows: TGTGCCAGCAGCCAAGTGATCCCACGGGCGACAGGGGGTATGAGCTACGAGCAGTACTTC.

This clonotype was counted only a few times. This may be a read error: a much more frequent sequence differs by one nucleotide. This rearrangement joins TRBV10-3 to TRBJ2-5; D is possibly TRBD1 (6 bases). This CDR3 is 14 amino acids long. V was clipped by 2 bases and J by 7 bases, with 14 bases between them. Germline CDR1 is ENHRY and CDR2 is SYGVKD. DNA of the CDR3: TGTGCCATCAGTGAGGCGGTGGGGGCGGGGACCCAGTACTTC. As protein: CAISEAVGAGTQYF.

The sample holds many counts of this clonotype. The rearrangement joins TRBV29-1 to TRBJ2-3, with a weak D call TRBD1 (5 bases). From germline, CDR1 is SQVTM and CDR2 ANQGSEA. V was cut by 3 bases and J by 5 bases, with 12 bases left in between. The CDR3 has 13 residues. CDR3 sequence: CSVDQGRLDTQYF. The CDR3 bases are TGCAGCGTTGATCAGGGTAGATTAGATACGCAGTATTTT.